This is a list of T cell receptor beta chains from one sample in a study of blood T cell repertoires in COVID-19. Profiled with immunoSEQ multiplex PCR; TCRdb holds only in-frame clones, not every one. The table has tens of thousands of clones, 89% seen once. What was sequenced was peripheral blood. These receptors all come from a man in his forties or fifties with COVID-19, enrolled during active disease. Both conserved end residues are part of each CDR3. D genes are given only for firm matches. Clone size appears in some rows only: once, few, many, or a class for an expanded clone.

size,V,J,D,CDR3,DNA
-,TRBV6-2/TRBV6-3,TRBJ1-1,-,CASSYPGTNTEAFF,TGTGCCAGCAGTTACCCAGGCACGAACACTGAAGCTTTCTTT
-,TRBV11-2,TRBJ1-3,TRBD1,CASSPGTVVKLFGNTIYF,TGTGCCAGCAGCCCAGGGACAGTGGTAAAACTCTTTGGAAACACCATATATTTT
few,TRBV6-5,TRBJ1-1,-,CASKTGNTEAFF,TGTGCCAGCAAGACAGGGAACACTGAAGCTTTCTTT
once,TRBV19,TRBJ2-3,TRBD2,CASSIGASGEYTQYF,TGTGCCAGTAGTATAGGAGCTAGCGGGGAATATACGCAGTATTTT
-,TRBV27,TRBJ2-1,TRBD2,CASSFLTSGVNNEQFF,TGTGCCAGCAGTTTCCTGACTAGCGGGGTAAACAATGAGCAGTTCTTC
-,TRBV23-1,TRBJ2-3,TRBD1,CASSHDREKDTQYF,TGCGCCAGCAGTCACGACAGGGAAAAAGATACGCAGTATTTT
-,TRBV9,TRBJ2-5,-,CASSVGGPETQYF,TGTGCCAGCAGCGTAGGGGGGCCTGAGACCCAGTACTTC
-,TRBV4-3,TRBJ2-6,-,CASSQVRERSGANVLTF,TGCGCCAGCAGCCAAGTTCGGGAGCGCTCTGGGGCCAACGTCCTGACTTTC
-,TRBV28,TRBJ1-2,TRBD1,CASSLVGGDYGYTF,TGTGCCAGCAGTTTAGTAGGGGGCGACTATGGCTACACCTTC
-,TRBV7-9,TRBJ1-6,-,CASSLDSLSPLHF,TGTGCCAGCAGCTTGGACAGCCTTTCACCCCTCCACTTT
-,TRBV10-1,TRBJ1-6,TRBD1,CASRGQSSVERNSPLHF,TGCGCCAGCAGGGGACAGAGTAGTGTGGAACGTAATTCACCCCTCCACTTT
-,TRBV20-1,TRBJ1-2,-,CSASPGFVYTF,TGCAGTGCTTCGCCGGGGTTTGTCTACACCTTC
-,TRBV9,TRBJ1-3,-,CASSVGGVSGNTIYF,TGTGCCAGCAGCGTAGGGGGCGTCTCTGGAAACACCATATATTTT
-,TRBV19,TRBJ1-1,TRBD1,CASSIVQGLMNTEAFF,TGTGCCAGTAGTATCGTACAGGGGTTGATGAACACTGAAGCTTTCTTT
-,TRBV4-1,TRBJ1-6,TRBD1,CASSQPGQGTSPLHF,TGCGCCAGCAGCCAACCGGGACAGGGCACTTCACCCCTCCACTTT
-,TRBV18,TRBJ2-7,TRBD1,CASSPFRPGTGAYEQYF,TGTGCCAGCTCACCCTTCCGACCAGGAACAGGGGCCTACGAGCAGTACTTC
once,TRBV24-1,TRBJ2-3,TRBD2,CATSEKPGLAGGLGTDTQYF,TGTGCCACCAGTGAAAAGCCGGGACTAGCGGGGGGGTTAGGCACAGATACGCAGTATTTT
few,TRBV7-2,TRBJ1-3,-,CASSPGAIGGNTIYF,TGTGCCAGCAGCCCAGGGGCTATAGGAGGAAACACCATATATTTT
-,TRBV5-5,TRBJ1-1,-,CASSLGTPGLNTEAFF,TGTGCCAGCAGCTTGGGCACGCCAGGATTGAACACTGAAGCTTTCTTT
-,TRBV7-8,TRBJ2-3,TRBD2,CASNLAGEVDTQYF,TGTGCCAGCAACCTAGCGGGGGAGGTAGATACGCAGTATTTT
-,TRBV7-8,TRBJ2-1,-,CASSLDLSSYNEQFF,TGTGCCAGCAGCTTAGACCTGAGCTCCTACAATGAGCAGTTCTTC